The 29 T cell receptor beta chains presented below share a single source sample, sequenced in a study of T cell responses to AZD1222 COVID-19 vaccine. Measured with immunoSEQ multiplex PCR; TCRdb has only the in-frame clones, and not every one. The table has about 180,000 clones, roughly nine tenths seen once. Sequencing used peripheral blood, obtained on day 0 of AZD1222 vaccination. The receptors here all came from an adult in good health.

The CDR3 bases are TGTGCCAGCAGCTTAGGAGGGGCGGGGAGCACTGAAGCTTTCTTT. Encoded protein: CASSLGGAGSTEAFF. The chain combines TRBV7-2 with TRBJ1-1; possible D gene TRBD1, 5 bases. This CDR3 contains 15 residues. Trimming removed 1 base from V and 4 bases from J, with 13 bases in between. Germline CDR1 reads SGHTA; CDR2 reads FQGNSA.

V and J are TRBV6-1 and TRBJ1-1, with D possibly being TRBD1 (5 bases). Germline CDR1 MNHNS, CDR2 SASEGT. The CDR3 runs 15 residues. V dropped 3 bases and J dropped 7 bases, with 18 bases sitting between them. This chain's CDR3 is CASSDGGRGLGEAFF. As DNA, the CDR3 is TGTGCCAGCAGTGATGGAGGTAGGGGATTAGGTGAAGCTTTCTTT.

This chain uses TRBV27 with TRBJ2-1, with D possibly called TRBD1 or TRBD2 (5 bases each). Looked up from germline, CDR1 is MNHEY and CDR2 is SMNVEV (reference sequence). This CDR3 comprises 16 residues. Trimming removed 6 bases from V and 5 bases from J, with 20 bases in between. The CDR3 nucleotides are TGTGCCAGCAGCGACGAAAACCAGGGACCCCACAATGAGCAGTTCTTC. Encoded protein: CASSDENQGPHNEQFF.

V gene TRBV29-1 combines with J gene TRBJ2-1; perhaps TRBD1 as D (6 bases). Trimming removed 7 bases at V and 10 bases at J, with 8 bases between. This CDR3 is built from 9 residues. Germline-derived CDR1 and CDR2 are SQVTM and ANQGSEA. This CDR3 is CSAGTEQFF. Here the CDR3 DNA reads TGCAGCGCTGGGACAGAGCAGTTCTTC.

The rearrangement joins TRBV29-1 to TRBJ2-2; possibly TRBD1 for D (5 bases). Trimming pared 6 bases from V and 1 base from J, leaving 9 bases between. This CDR3 spans 13 amino acids. The germline CDR1 and CDR2 sequences are SQVTM and ANQGSEA. The chain's CDR3 is CSVDDRNTGELFF. The DNA for the CDR3 is TGCAGCGTCGACGACAGGAACACCGGGGAGCTGTTTTTT.

The genes are TRBV6-5 and TRBJ1-2; 9 bases line up with TRBD1. The germline V gene encodes CDR1 MNHEY and CDR2 SVGAGI. The CDR3 spans 13 residues. Unmatched junction bases numbered 3, after V lost 6 bases and J lost 4 bases. CDR3: CASRKQGAYGYTF. The CDR3 DNA reads as TGTGCCAGCAGGAAACAGGGGGCCTATGGCTACACCTTC.

V gene TRBV27 combines with J gene TRBJ1-3, with D maybe TRBD1 (6 bases). V was trimmed by 4 bases and J by 0 bases, leaving 10 bases between them. Germline V gene lookup returns CDR1 MNHEY and CDR2 SMNVEV (reference sequence). There are 15 residues in the CDR3. The CDR3, as DNA: TGTGCCAGCAGTTGGACAGCCGACTCTGGAAACACCATATATTTT. It yields the protein CASSWTADSGNTIYF.

The chain is built from TRBV6-5 and TRBJ2-1; D is ambiguous. Germline V lookup: CDR1 MNHEY, CDR2 SVGAGI. V dropped 0 bases and J dropped 5 bases, with 11 bases sitting between them. CDR3 size: 15 residues. This CDR3 is CASSYSASLNNEQFF. DNA for the CDR3: TGTGCCAGCAGTTACTCGGCCAGCTTGAACAATGAGCAGTTCTTC.

The genes are TRBV5-4 and TRBJ1-3, with 7 bases aligning to TRBD1. This CDR3 region has 15 residues. Germline V gives CDR1 SGHNT, CDR2 YYREEE (reference sequence). J gave up 4 bases and V 2 bases, and 6 bases lay outside the gene matches. CDR3 DNA: TGTGCCAGCAGCTTAGGAGGGACAGCCGGAAACACCATATATTTT. Its protein product is CASSLGGTAGNTIYF.

The CDR3 protein is CASSQEPAGIYEQYF. CDR3 nucleotide sequence: TGTGCCAGCAGCCAAGAACCAGCGGGAATCTACGAGCAGTACTTC. The rearrangement joins TRBV4-2 to TRBJ2-7, with TRBD2 matching over 7 bases. V lost 0 bases, J lost 3 bases, and 5 bases stayed unmatched. The CDR3 loop spans 15 amino acids. Germline V lookup: CDR1 LGHNA, CDR2 YNFKEQ.

The chain links TRBV10-3 to TRBJ2-5; 7 positions match TRBD2. The germline V gene encodes CDR1 ENHRY and CDR2 SYGVKD. Trimming cost V 0 bases and J 2 bases; bases outside gene matches: 0. The CDR3 covers 14 residues. CDR3 DNA sequence: TGTGCCATCAGTGAGTCGCGGGGGCAAGAGACCCAGTACTTC. Amino acid sequence: CAISESRGQETQYF.

V gene TRBV9 combines with J gene TRBJ1-1, with D possibly TRBD1 on 5 matching bases. This CDR3 comprises 15 residues. Germline CDR1 is SGDLS and CDR2 is YYNGEE. V was trimmed by 0 bases and J by 1 base, leaving 10 bases between them. The CDR3 coding sequence is TGTGCCAGCAGCGTAGCTGGGGCCGCGAACACTGAAGCTTTCTTT. Translating gives CASSVAGAANTEAFF. Variable domain in full (rest from reference TRBV9 and TRBJ1-1): DSGVTQTPKHLITATGQRVTLRCSPRSGDLSVYWYQQSLDQGLQFLIQYYNGEERAKGNILERFSAQQFPDLHSELNLSSLELGDSALYFCASSVAGAANTEAFFGQGTRLTVV.

The chain carries TRBV4-1 and TRBJ2-7; the D gene is possibly TRBD2 (6 bases). The germline CDR1 and CDR2 sequences are MGHRA and YSYEKL. V lost 0 bases and J lost 3, with 12 bases in between. The CDR3 runs 15 residues. The CDR3, as DNA: TGCGCCAGCAGCCAAGATAGGCTAGCGAACTACGAGCAGTACGTC. As protein: CASSQDRLANYEQYV.

The rearrangement links TRBV7-6 to TRBJ1-6, with a weak D call TRBD1 (5 bases). The V end was cut by 3 bases, the J end by 3 bases, with 9 bases between. There are 15 residues in the CDR3. In germline, CDR1 is SGHVS, CDR2 FNYEAQ. CDR3 DNA sequence: TGTGCCAGCAGCTTGGACACCCTCTATAATTCACCCCTCCACTTT. Protein product: CASSLDTLYNSPLHF.

The chain combines TRBV5-4 with TRBJ2-1, with TRBD1 as a possible D gene (6 bases). Germline assignment: CDR1 SGHNT and CDR2 YYREEE (reference sequence). Trimming removed 0 bases from V and 6 bases from J, with 7 bases in between. The CDR3 has 13 residues. CDR3 loop: CASSLAQGNEQFF. CDR3 nucleotides: TGTGCCAGCAGCTTGGCACAGGGCAATGAGCAGTTCTTC.

The chain joins TRBV6-5 to TRBJ2-7, with 9 positions matching TRBD1. CDR3 length: 14 residues. With V trimmed by 7 bases and J by 0 bases, 4 bases remained unmatched. Germline V CDR1 and CDR2: MNHEY, SVGAGI. CDR3 coding DNA: TGTGCCAGCACGGGACAGGGTAGCTCCTACGAGCAGTACGTC. Translation: CASTGQGSSYEQYV.

J is TRBJ1-2 and V is TRBV28, with D possibly matching TRBD1 (6 bases). The CDR3 contains 15 residues. Germline-derived CDR1 and CDR2 are MDHEN and SYDVKM. V lost 1 base to trimming and J lost 6 bases, with 15 bases between them. The CDR3 nucleotides are TGTGCCAGCAGTTTATCTTTGCAGGGGAGGGATGGCTACACCTTC. As protein: CASSLSLQGRDGYTF.

The CDR3 sequence is CASKTGPENQPQHF. CDR3 sequence (DNA): TGTGCCAGTAAGACTGGTCCGGAGAATCAGCCCCAGCATTTT. The J gene is TRBJ1-5, the V gene TRBV19; D remains unclear. With 7 bases removed from V and 4 bases from J, the gap between germline ends came to 14 bases. This CDR3 contains 14 residues. CDR1 is LNHDA and CDR2 is SQIVND in the germline V gene (reference sequence).

J is TRBJ2-1 and V is TRBV19, with D possibly TRBD2 on 5 matching bases. CDR3 length: 18 residues. Per the germline V gene, CDR1 is LNHDA and CDR2 is SQIVND (reference sequence). The V and J ends lost 1 base and 1 base respectively, with 17 bases between them. Here the CDR3 reads CASSIGRMGLASYNEQFF. CDR3 DNA sequence: TGTGCCAGTAGTATAGGGCGAATGGGATTAGCGTCCTACAATGAGCAGTTCTTC.

Details on this clone: Other DNA sequences of this sample code for an identical CDR3. V usage is TRBV7-9 and J usage is TRBJ2-1; a possible D gene is TRBD1 (5 bases). V lost 3 bases and J lost 1, with 7 bases in between. The length of the CDR3 is 14 residues. CDR1 and CDR2 (germline): SEHNR, FQNEAQ (reference sequence). The CDR3, as DNA: TGTGCCAGCAGCTTGGCAGGGTCCTACAATGAGCAGTTCTTC. Translation gives CASSLAGSYNEQFF.

The chain uses TRBV19 and TRBJ2-3, with no clear D. Trimming pared 7 bases from V and 1 base from J, leaving 12 bases between. Germline CDR1 reads LNHDA; CDR2 reads SQIVND (reference sequence). CDR3 size: 14 residues. The CDR3 loop is CASKPTGGTDTQYF. DNA of the CDR3: TGTGCCAGTAAGCCCACTGGAGGCACAGATACGCAGTATTTT.

The V and J genes are TRBV7-6 and TRBJ1-3; tentative D call: TRBD1 (6 bases). The V end was cut by 3 bases, the J end by 1 base, with 13 bases between. This CDR3 has 16 residues. Germline values: CDR1 SGHVS, CDR2 FNYEAQ. CDR3 sequence: CASSLGPGASGNTIYF. CDR3 in DNA: TGTGCCAGCAGCTTGGGCCCGGGGGCGTCTGGAAACACCATATATTTT.

The chain recombines TRBV19 with TRBJ2-7, with 7 bases lining up with TRBD1. Germline loops: CDR1 LNHDA, CDR2 SQIVND (reference sequence). J gave up 1 base and V 7 bases, and 7 bases lay outside the gene matches. CDR3 length equals 14 residues. The CDR3 DNA reads TGTGCCAGTAATCCCGGGACAGCGTCCTACGAGCAGTACTTC. This gives the protein CASNPGTASYEQYF.

This chain links TRBV7-9 with TRBJ2-1, with 16 bases aligning to TRBD2. CDR3 length equals 19 residues. The V and J ends lost 5 bases and 7 bases, in that order; junction bases with no gene match: 14. Looked up from germline, CDR1 is SEHNR and CDR2 is FQNEAQ (reference sequence). As DNA, the CDR3 is TGTGCCAGCAGCCCGGGACTAGCGGGAGGGCCCGGTGGAAAAAATGAGCAGTTCTTC. Encoded protein: CASSPGLAGGPGGKNEQFF.

V gene TRBV5-4 combines with J gene TRBJ2-3; 12 bases map to TRBD2. Losses at the gene ends were 2 bases for V and 4 bases for J; bases not matched to a gene: 5. Germline V gene data show CDR1 as SGHNT and CDR2 as YYREEE (reference sequence). CDR3 size: 16 residues. CDR3 loop: CASSFWTSGKSDTQYF. DNA for the CDR3: TGTGCCAGCAGCTTCTGGACTAGCGGGAAATCAGATACGCAGTATTTT.

The gene calls are TRBV27 and TRBJ1-6; 11 bases fit TRBD1. The CDR3 is made up of 15 amino acids. Germline CDR1 and CDR2: MNHEY and SMNVEV (reference sequence). Losses at the gene ends were 5 bases for V and 10 bases for J; bases not matched to a gene: 7. In DNA, the CDR3 is TGTGCCAGCAGTAATGAGGGACAGGGGGACTCACCCCTCCACTTT. Encoded protein: CASSNEGQGDSPLHF.

The chain uses TRBV18 and TRBJ2-5; no clear D gene. Germline CDR1 is KGHSH and CDR2 is LQKENI. The CDR3 length is 13 residues. Trimming pared 3 bases from V and 4 bases from J, leaving 9 bases between. The CDR3 region has the DNA TGTGCCAGCTCACCGGGGATCGCAGAGACCCAGTACTTC. Amino acids: CASSPGIAETQYF.

The chain combines TRBV5-5 with TRBJ1-5, with no clear D. This CDR3 spans 14 amino acids. Germline values: CDR1 SGHKS, CDR2 YYEKEE (reference sequence). V was cut by 4 bases and J by 0 bases, with 8 bases left in between. Here the CDR3 DNA reads TGTGCCAGCAGCGCGGCATATAGCAATCAGCCCCAGCATTTT. Protein: CASSAAYSNQPQHF.

The chain links TRBV3-1 (or the pseudogene TRBV3-2) to TRBJ2-3, with D perhaps TRBD1 (6 bases). Germline CDR1 and CDR2: LGHDT and YNNKEL (reference sequence). V was trimmed by 4 bases and J by 0 bases, leaving 14 bases between them. The CDR3 runs to 16 residues. The CDR3 bases are TGTGCCAGCAGCCCCCGGGTGGGGGCGAGCACAGATACGCAGTATTTT. As protein: CASSPRVGASTDTQYF.